Below, 11 T cell receptor beta chains from the same sample are listed, as sequenced in a study of immune evolution from preneoplasia to lung adenocarcinoma. The table came from immunoSEQ multiplex PCR; TCRdb's copy has only in-frame clones and leaves some out. The repertoire has thousands of clones, 60% to 85% of them found once; the top ten carry 15% to 20%. The sequenced material came from FFPE adjacent normal lung tissue. All receptors derive from a person aged 70 to 80 with lung adenocarcinoma.

This chain uses TRBV7-9 with TRBJ2-5; tentatively, D is TRBD1 (6 bases). CDR1 and CDR2 (germline): SEHNR, FQNEAQ (reference sequence). V shed 5 bases and J shed 2 bases, with 12 bases lying between them. The CDR3 has 14 amino acids. CDR3 amino acids: CASSRDIEQETQYF. The CDR3, as DNA: TGTGCCAGCAGCAGGGACATAGAGCAAGAGACCCAGTACTTC.

V usage is TRBV19 and J usage is TRBJ2-5; D is unclear. CDR1 is LNHDA, CDR2 SQIVND, per germline (reference sequence). V was clipped by 1 base and J by 1 base, with 4 bases between them. This CDR3 has 13 residues. The CDR3 is CASSIVLQETQYF. The CDR3 coding sequence is TGTGCCAGTAGTATAGTCCTCCAAGAGACCCAGTACTTC.

This clone was found a few times. The V call is TRBV10-3, the J call TRBJ1-6, with 8 nucleotides matching TRBD1. The CDR3 totals 17 residues. The junction had 9 bases not matched to a gene; V was cut back by 4 bases and J by 4 bases. CDR1 and CDR2 from the germline V gene are ENHRY and SYGVKD. DNA for the CDR3: TGTGCCATCAGTGGTCCGGCGGACAGGGCATATAATTCACCCCTCCACTTT. It codes for CAISGPADRAYNSPLHF.

Concerning this clone itself: A junction end diverges from the germline sequence, so it may reflect a read error. The chain links TRBV2 to TRBJ2-3; no reliable D call. Germline V lookup: CDR1 SNHLY, CDR2 FYNNEI. This CDR3 has 12 amino acids. The DNA for the CDR3 is TGTGCCAGCAGGGAAGATTCAGATACGCAGTATTTT. The encoded protein is CASREDSDTQYF.

As to this clone: Sequence at one end of the junction differs from germline and may be a read error. The J gene is TRBJ2-1, the V gene TRBV7-9; D is tentatively TRBD1 or TRBD2 (5 bases each). This CDR3 is built from 11 residues. Germline CDR1 SEHNR, CDR2 FQNEAQ (reference sequence). The CDR3 bases are TGTACCAGCAGCCTGGGACGAGAGCAGTTCTTC. Amino acid sequence: CTSSLGREQFF.

The rearrangement links TRBV4-2 to TRBJ2-2; 9 bases line up with TRBD2. The germline V gene encodes CDR1 LGHNA and CDR2 YNFKEQ. The CDR3 contains 15 residues. V lost 0 bases, J lost 7 bases, and 3 bases stayed unmatched. Here the CDR3 DNA reads TGTGCCAGCAGCCAAGAGGGACTAGCAGGCGGGGAGCTGTTTTTT. Protein product: CASSQEGLAGGELFF.

This chain uses TRBV29-1 with TRBJ1-2; 7 nucleotides agree with TRBD1. Trimming at V came to 6 bases and at J to 11 bases, leaving 12 bases not matched to a gene. The CDR3 runs to 12 residues. The germline V gene encodes CDR1 SQVTM and CDR2 ANQGSEA. The CDR3: CSVGRDSSYYTF. The DNA for the CDR3 is TGCAGCGTGGGCCGGGACAGCTCCTATTACACCTTC.

J is TRBJ2-7 and V is TRBV19, with no clear D. The CDR3 loop spans 12 amino acids. Per the germline V gene, CDR1 is LNHDA and CDR2 is SQIVND (reference sequence). V lost 7 bases and J 0 bases, leaving 7 bases between the germline ends. The CDR3 DNA reads as TGTGCCAGTAACCGTACCTCCTACGAGCAGTACTTC. Amino acids: CASNRTSYEQYF.

The chain uses TRBV5-6 and TRBJ1-1; TRBD1 is a possible D gene (6 bases). Germline V gene sequence: CDR1 SGHDT, CDR2 YYEEEE. The CDR3 has 14 residues. Trimming cost V 3 bases and J 3 bases, with 12 bases left between them. CDR3 amino acids: CASSSSGHYTEAFF. CDR3 bases: TGTGCCAGCAGCTCCTCGGGACATTACACTGAAGCTTTCTTT.

This chain links TRBV5-1 with TRBJ2-2; no clear D. The CDR3 has 15 residues. The germline V and J ends were trimmed by 4 bases and 6 bases, with 16 bases remaining between them. Per germline, CDR1 SGHRS and CDR2 YFSETQ. This chain's CDR3 is CASSDTTIAPGELFF. The CDR3 DNA sequence: TGCGCCAGCAGCGACACAACTATTGCTCCCGGGGAGCTGTTTTTT.

CDR3 DNA: TGTGCCAGCAGTGAGAGCGGGACAGGGTGGCACAATGAGCAGTTCTTC. It yields the protein CASSESGTGWHNEQFF. This chain connects TRBV28 to TRBJ2-1; 9 bases map to TRBD1. From germline, CDR1 is MDHEN and CDR2 SYDVKM. This CDR3 region has 16 residues. V was pared by 5 bases and J by 5 bases, with 10 bases of the junction left unmatched.